This TCR beta chain was captured by sequencing in a study of T cells after yellow fever vaccination. In this sample, this clonotype turned up a few times. TCRdb used MiXCR to reprocess the 5' RACE reads, holding one entry per CDR3 protein. The data show about 210,000 distinct CDR3 sequences, with approximately 6.8% seen just once and about 1% held by the top ten. V lost 4 bases and J 4 bases, leaving 15 bases between the germline ends. Looked up from germline, CDR1 is SGHRS and CDR2 is YFSETQ. This CDR3 contains 15 residues. This TCR derives from a man aged 25-40 years who received the YFV17D yellow fever vaccine. The sequences come from CD4+ T cells sorted from PBMCs, collected on the day of the yellow fever booster vaccination. The V call is TRBV5-1, the J call TRBJ2-1; TRBD2 is a possible D gene (6 bases). The CDR3 bases are TGCGCCAGCAGCCCCGGAGGGGCGGCGTACAATGAGCAGTTCTTC. This gives the protein CASSPGGAAYNEQFF.